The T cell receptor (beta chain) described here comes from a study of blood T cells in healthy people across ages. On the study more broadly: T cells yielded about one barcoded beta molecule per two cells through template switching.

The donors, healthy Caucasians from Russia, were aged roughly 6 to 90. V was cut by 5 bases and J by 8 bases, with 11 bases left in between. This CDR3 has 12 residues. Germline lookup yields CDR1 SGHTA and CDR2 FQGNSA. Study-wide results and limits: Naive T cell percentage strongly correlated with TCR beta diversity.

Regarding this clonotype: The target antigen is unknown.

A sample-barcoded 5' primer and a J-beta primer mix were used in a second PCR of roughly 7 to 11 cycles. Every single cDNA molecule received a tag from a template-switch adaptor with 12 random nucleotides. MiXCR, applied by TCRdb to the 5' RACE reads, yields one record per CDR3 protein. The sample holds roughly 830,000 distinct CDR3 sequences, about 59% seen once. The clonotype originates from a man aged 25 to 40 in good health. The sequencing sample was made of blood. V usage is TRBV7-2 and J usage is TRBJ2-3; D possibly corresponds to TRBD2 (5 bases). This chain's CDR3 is CASSQRVRTQYF. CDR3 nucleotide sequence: TGTGCCAGCAGCCAGAGGGTCCGTACGCAGTATTTT.